Presented here are 7 T cell receptor beta chains from one specimen sequenced in a study of blood T cell repertoires in COVID-19. The repertoire was sequenced with immunoSEQ multiplex PCR; TCRdb's copy has only in-frame clones and lacks some. The sample lists about 69,000 clones, under 85% occurring once. The material sequenced was peripheral blood. The receptor source for this set is a man aged 60-69 years with acute or convalescent COVID-19.

V gene TRBV24-1 combines with J gene TRBJ2-3, with D unclear. The germline V and J ends were trimmed by 3 bases and 2 bases, with 17 bases remaining between them. The germline V gene encodes CDR1 KGHDR and CDR2 SFDVKD. The CDR3 has 17 residues. The CDR3 region is CATSDPGDPVYTDTQYF. The CDR3 nucleotides read TGTGCCACCAGTGATCCCGGAGACCCCGTCTACACAGATACGCAGTATTTT.

This clone was seen only a few times. The genes are TRBV18 and TRBJ1-2, with 9 bases lining up with TRBD1. The germline gives CDR1 KGHSH, CDR2 LQKENI. The CDR3 extends over 17 amino acids. With V trimmed by 3 bases and J by 6 bases, 14 bases remained unmatched. The CDR3 spells CASSPTTLRQGGHGYTF. CDR3 sequence (DNA): TGTGCCAGCTCACCGACTACCTTGAGACAGGGGGGCCATGGCTACACCTTC. The whole variable domain, remainder taken from reference TRBV18 and TRBJ1-2, is NAGVMQNPRHLVRRRGQEARLRCSPMKGHSHVYWYRQLPEEGLKFMVYLQKENIIDESGMPKERFSAEFPKEGPSILRIQQVVRGDSAAYFCASSPTTLRQGGHGYTFGSGTRLTVV.

The J gene is TRBJ1-2, the V gene TRBV7-2; TRBD1 matches at 9 bases. CDR1 and CDR2 from the germline V gene are SGHTA and FQGNSA. The CDR3 sequence is 15 residues long. V gave up 5 bases and J gave up 3 bases; unmatched junction bases: 7. The CDR3 region is CASSTGTGTYYGYTF. The CDR3, as DNA: TGTGCCAGCAGCACCGGGACAGGGACCTACTATGGCTACACCTTC.

V is TRBV11-3 and J is TRBJ2-1; 8 bases are shared with TRBD1. Germline CDR1 SGHNT, CDR2 YENEEA. The J segment lost 1 base and the V segment lost 4 bases, leaving 6 bases of the junction unmatched. The CDR3 extends over 16 amino acids. CDR3: CASSSQGQGSYNEQFF. For the CDR3, the DNA is TGTGCCAGCAGCTCCCAAGGACAGGGTTCCTACAATGAGCAGTTCTTC.

This clone was seen only once. The chain has TRBV24-1 and TRBJ2-3; 8 positions agree with TRBD1. CDR1 is KGHDR, CDR2 SFDVKD, per germline. V lost 8 bases and J lost 0; bases outside the gene matches: 6. CDR3 length equals 15 residues. CDR3 in amino acids: CATNRGTYSTDTQYF. DNA of the CDR3: TGTGCCACCAACAGGGGGACCTACAGCACAGATACGCAGTATTTT.

The chain combines TRBV3-1 (or the pseudogene TRBV3-2) with TRBJ2-1, with TRBD2 matching 11 bases. The CDR3 has 17 residues. J gave up 7 bases and V 4 bases, and 12 bases lay outside the gene matches. Germline assignment: CDR1 LGHDT and CDR2 YNNKEL (reference sequence). CDR3 sequence reads: CASSPQASGGPLNEQFF. The DNA for the CDR3 is TGTGCCAGCAGCCCGCAGGCTAGCGGGGGGCCATTAAATGAGCAGTTCTTC.

This chain connects TRBV20-1 to TRBJ1-1; D gene ambiguous. The CDR3 runs 11 residues. V was trimmed by 2 bases and J by 2 bases, leaving 3 bases between them. Germline loops: CDR1 DFQATT, CDR2 SNEGSKA (reference sequence). The CDR3 DNA sequence: TGCAGTGCTAGATATAACACTGAAGCTTTCTTT. Its translation is CSARYNTEAFF.